The present T cell receptor (beta chain) was sequenced within a study of blood T cell repertoires in COVID-19. Overall study context: The samples span acute and convalescent COVID-19 from the United States, Italy and Spain. T cells, B-cell-depleted T cells, or PBMCs provided the cDNA or gDNA that served as material.

The CDR3 is 16 amino acids. After removal of 5 bases from V and 0 bases from J, the junction contained 8 bases not matched to a gene. Germline CDR1 SGHRS, CDR2 YFSETQ. TCRdb's table, derived via immunoSEQ multiplex PCR, lists solely in-frame clones and lacks some. Among around 180,000 clones, roughly 88% were seen once, and the ten largest hold under 7.5%. Sequences were obtained from peripheral blood. The rearrangement joins TRBV5-1 to TRBJ1-3, with TRBD1 matching over 7 bases. The receptor comes from a man older than 75 with COVID-19, enrolled during active disease. The CDR3 bases are TGCGCCAGCAGGACAGGGCCGTATAGCTCTGGAAACACCATATATTTT. Its protein product is CASRTGPYSSGNTIYF.